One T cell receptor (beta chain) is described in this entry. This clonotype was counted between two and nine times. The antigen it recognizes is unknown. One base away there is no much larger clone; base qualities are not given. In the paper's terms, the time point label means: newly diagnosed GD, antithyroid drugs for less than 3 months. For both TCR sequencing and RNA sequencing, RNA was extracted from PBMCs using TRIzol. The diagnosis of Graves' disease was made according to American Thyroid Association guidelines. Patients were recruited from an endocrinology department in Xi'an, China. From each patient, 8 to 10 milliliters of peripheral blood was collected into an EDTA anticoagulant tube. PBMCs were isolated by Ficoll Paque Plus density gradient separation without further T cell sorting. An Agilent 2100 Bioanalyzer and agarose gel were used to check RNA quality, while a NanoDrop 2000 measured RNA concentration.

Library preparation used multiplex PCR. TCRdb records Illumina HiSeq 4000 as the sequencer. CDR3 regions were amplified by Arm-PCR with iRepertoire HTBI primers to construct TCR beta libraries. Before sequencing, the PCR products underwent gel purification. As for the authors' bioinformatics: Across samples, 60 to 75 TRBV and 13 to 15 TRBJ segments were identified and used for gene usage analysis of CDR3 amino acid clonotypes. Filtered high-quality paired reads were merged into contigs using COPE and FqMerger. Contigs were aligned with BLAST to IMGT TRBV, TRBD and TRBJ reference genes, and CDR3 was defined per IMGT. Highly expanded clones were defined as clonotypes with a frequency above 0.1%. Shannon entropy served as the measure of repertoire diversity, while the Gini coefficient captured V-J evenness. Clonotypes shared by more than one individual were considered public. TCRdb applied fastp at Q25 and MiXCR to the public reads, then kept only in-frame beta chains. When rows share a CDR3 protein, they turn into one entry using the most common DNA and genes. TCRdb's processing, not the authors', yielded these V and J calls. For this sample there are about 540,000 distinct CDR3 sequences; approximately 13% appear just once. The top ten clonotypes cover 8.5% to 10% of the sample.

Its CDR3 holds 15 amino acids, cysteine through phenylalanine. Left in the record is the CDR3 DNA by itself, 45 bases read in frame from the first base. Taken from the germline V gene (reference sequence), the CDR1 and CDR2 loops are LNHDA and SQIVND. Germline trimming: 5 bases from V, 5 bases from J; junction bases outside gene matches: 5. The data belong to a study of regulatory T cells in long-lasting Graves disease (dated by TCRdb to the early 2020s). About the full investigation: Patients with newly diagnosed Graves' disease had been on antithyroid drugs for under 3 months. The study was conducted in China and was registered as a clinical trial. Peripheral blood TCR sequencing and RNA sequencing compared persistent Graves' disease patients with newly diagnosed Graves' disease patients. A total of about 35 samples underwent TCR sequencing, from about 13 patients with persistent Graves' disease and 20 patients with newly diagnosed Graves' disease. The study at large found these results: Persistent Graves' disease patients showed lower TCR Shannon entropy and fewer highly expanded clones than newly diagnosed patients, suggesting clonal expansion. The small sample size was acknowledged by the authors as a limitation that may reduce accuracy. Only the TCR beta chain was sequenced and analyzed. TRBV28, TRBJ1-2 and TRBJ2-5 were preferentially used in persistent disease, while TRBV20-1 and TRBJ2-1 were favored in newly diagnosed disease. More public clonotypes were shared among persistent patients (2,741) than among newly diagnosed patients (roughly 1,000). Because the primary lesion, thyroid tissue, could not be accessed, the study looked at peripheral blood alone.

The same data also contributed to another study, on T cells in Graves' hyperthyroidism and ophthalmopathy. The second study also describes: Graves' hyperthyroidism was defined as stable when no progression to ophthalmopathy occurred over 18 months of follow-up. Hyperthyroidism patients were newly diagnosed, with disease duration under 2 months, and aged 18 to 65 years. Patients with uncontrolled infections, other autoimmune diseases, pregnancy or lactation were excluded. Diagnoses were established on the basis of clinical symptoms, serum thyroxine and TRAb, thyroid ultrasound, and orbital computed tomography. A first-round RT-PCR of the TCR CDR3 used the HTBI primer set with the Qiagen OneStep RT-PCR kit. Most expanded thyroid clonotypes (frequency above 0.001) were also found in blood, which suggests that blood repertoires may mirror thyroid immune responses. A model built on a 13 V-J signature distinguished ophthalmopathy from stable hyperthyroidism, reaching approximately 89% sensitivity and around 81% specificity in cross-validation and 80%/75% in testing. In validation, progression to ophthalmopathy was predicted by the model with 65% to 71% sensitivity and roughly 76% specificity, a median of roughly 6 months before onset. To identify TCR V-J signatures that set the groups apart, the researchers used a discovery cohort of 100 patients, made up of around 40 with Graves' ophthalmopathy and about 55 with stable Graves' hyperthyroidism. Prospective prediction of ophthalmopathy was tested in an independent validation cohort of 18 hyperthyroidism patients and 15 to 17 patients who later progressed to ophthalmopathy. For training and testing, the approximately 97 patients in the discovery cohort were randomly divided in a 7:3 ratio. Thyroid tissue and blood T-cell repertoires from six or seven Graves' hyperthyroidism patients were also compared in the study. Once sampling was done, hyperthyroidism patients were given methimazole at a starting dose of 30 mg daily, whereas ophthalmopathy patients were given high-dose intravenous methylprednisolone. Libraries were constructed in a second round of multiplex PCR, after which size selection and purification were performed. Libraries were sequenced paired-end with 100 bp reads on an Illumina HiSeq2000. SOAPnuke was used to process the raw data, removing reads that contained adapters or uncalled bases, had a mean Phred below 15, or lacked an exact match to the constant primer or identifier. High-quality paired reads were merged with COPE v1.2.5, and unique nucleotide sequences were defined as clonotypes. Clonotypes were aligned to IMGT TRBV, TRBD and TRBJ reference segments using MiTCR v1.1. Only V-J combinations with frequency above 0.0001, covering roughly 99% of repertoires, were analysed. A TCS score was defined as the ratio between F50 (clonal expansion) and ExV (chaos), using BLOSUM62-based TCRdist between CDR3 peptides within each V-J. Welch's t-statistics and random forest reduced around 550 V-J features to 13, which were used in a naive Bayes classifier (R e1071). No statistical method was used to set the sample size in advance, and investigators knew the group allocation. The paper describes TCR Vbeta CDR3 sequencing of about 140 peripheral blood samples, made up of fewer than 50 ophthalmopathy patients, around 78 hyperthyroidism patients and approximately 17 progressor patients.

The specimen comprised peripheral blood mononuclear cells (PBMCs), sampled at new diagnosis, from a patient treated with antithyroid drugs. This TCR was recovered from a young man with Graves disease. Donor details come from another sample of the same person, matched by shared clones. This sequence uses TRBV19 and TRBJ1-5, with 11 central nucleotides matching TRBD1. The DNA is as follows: TGTGCCAGTAGTGGGGGACAGGGGGGCTATCAGCCCCAGCATTTT. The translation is CASSGGQGGYQPQHF.